This TCR beta chain was found in a study of cytomegalovirus exposure and HLA in healthy donors. The PCR employed 60 Vbeta primers together with 13 Jbeta primers. Repertoires were generated with immunoSEQ multiplex PCR, while TCRdb's copy carries only in-frame clones and drops some. The sample records some 150,000 clones, about 8.9% being singletons. Study results and caveats: The productive fraction for most TCR beta V segments was about 87% or about 30% in an earlier analysis.

Concerning this clone itself: As yet, its antigen is unknown. At the DNA level, this CDR3 is encoded by other sequences in the same sample as well.

Germline CDR1 is MNHNS and CDR2 is SASEGT. V dropped 3 bases and J dropped 10; count of bases not matched to a gene: 3. CDR3 length equals 13 residues. The chain combines TRBV6-1 with TRBJ1-2; TRBD1 agrees at 12 bases. The clonotype was recovered from a middle-aged man in good health and CMV-seronegative. The sequenced sample was PBMCs. CDR3 sequence: CASSEGDRGHYTF. The CDR3 region has the DNA TGTGCCAGCAGTGAGGGGGACAGGGGGCACTACACCTTC.